The 12 T cell receptor beta chains presented below share a single source sample, sequenced in a study of T cell responses to AZD1222 COVID-19 vaccine. TCRdb's table, derived via immunoSEQ multiplex PCR, lists solely in-frame clones and lacks some. Of approximately 97,000 clones in the sample, around 82% were seen once. The material sequenced was peripheral blood, taken on day 0 of AZD1222 vaccination. Source of these receptors: an adult in good health.

V is TRBV24-1 and J is TRBJ2-1; the D call may be TRBD1 or TRBD2 (5 bases each). The germline V gene encodes CDR1 KGHDR and CDR2 SFDVKD. Trimming removed 5 bases from V and 1 base from J, with 11 bases in between. CDR3 length equals 15 residues. The CDR3, as DNA: TGTGCCACCAGTGGGGGCGGGCCATCCTACAATGAGCAGTTCTTC. Amino acid sequence: CATSGGGPSYNEQFF.

The chain is built from TRBV12-3 or TRBV12-4 and TRBJ1-6; D remains unclear. Trimming left V 6 bases short and J 6 bases short, with 6 bases between. The CDR3 spans 12 residues. DNA for the CDR3: TGTGCCAGCAGCTCAATTAATTCACCCCTCCACTTT. This codes for CASSSINSPLHF.

The chain's CDR3 is CASSKLGAGEETQYF. DNA for the CDR3: TGCGCCAGCTCTAAATTAGGAGCGGGGGAAGAGACCCAGTACTTC. This rearrangement joins TRBV5-1 to TRBJ2-5; the match to TRBD2 covers 8 bases. CDR3 length: 15 amino acids. J lost 3 bases, V lost 7 bases, and 11 bases had no gene match. From germline, CDR1 is SGHRS and CDR2 YFSETQ.

V gene TRBV5-1 combines with J gene TRBJ1-1; D unresolved. CDR3 length: 15 amino acids. Trimming took 4 bases from V and 1 from J, leaving 14 bases between them. Germline V gene sequence: CDR1 SGHRS, CDR2 YFSETQ. Written as DNA, the CDR3 is TGCGCCAGCAGCCCTAGACCGACCGAGAACACTGAAGCTTTCTTT. Its translation is CASSPRPTENTEAFF.

The chain is built from TRBV28 and TRBJ2-1, with 7 bases matching TRBD2. CDR1 and CDR2 from the germline V gene are MDHEN and SYDVKM. J was trimmed by 0 bases and V by 1 base; bases with no gene match: 3. The CDR3 has 16 amino acids. Written as DNA, the CDR3 is TGTGCCAGCAGTTTATCCGGCGGGAGCTCCTACAATGAGCAGTTCTTC. Protein product: CASSLSGGSSYNEQFF. Full variable domain (remainder filled in from reference TRBV28 and TRBJ2-1): DVKVTQSSRYLVKRTGEKVFLECVQDMDHENMFWYRQDPGLGLRLIYFSYDVKMKEKGDIPEGYSVSREKKERFSLILESASTNQTSMYLCASSLSGGSSYNEQFFGPGTRLTVL.

Note on this clone: Additional DNA sequences in this sample encode the identical CDR3. The chain links TRBV19 to TRBJ1-5; D gene uncertain. The V gene lost 3 bases and the J gene lost 0 bases, with 6 bases spanning the gap. Per germline, CDR1 LNHDA and CDR2 SQIVND (reference sequence). The CDR3 covers 14 residues. The CDR3 DNA sequence: TGTGCCAGTAGTATTGGCAGTAGCAATCAGCCCCAGCATTTT. Translating gives CASSIGSSNQPQHF.

The genes are TRBV14 and TRBJ2-1; 13 nucleotides match TRBD2. Germline V gene lookup returns CDR1 SGHDN and CDR2 FVKESK. The CDR3 runs 16 residues. Trimming at V came to 2 bases and at J to 7 bases, leaving 5 bases not matched to a gene. For the CDR3, the DNA is TGTGCCAGCAGCCAATGGACTAGCGGGAGTTGGAATGAGCAGTTCTTC. Translated, it gives CASSQWTSGSWNEQFF.

The gene calls are TRBV7-2 and TRBJ1-5, with D perhaps matching TRBD1 (5 bases). CDR1 SGHTA and CDR2 FQGNSA come from the germline V gene. The CDR3 covers 14 residues. Trimming cost V 5 bases and J 7 bases, with 15 bases left between them. The CDR3 coding sequence is TGTGCCAGCAGCCTTTCTGGGGCTCGGCAGCCCCAGCATTTT. Its protein is CASSLSGARQPQHF.

This clone was detected only once. The chain uses TRBV5-6 and TRBJ2-5; the D call may be TRBD1 or TRBD2 (7 bases each). CDR3 length: 18 residues. V dropped 4 bases and J dropped 4 bases, with 26 bases sitting between them. Germline V CDR1 and CDR2: SGHDT, YYEEEE. This CDR3 is CASSPRKGAGRSVETQYF. In DNA form, the CDR3 reads TGTGCCAGCAGCCCGCGCAAGGGGGCCGGGAGGAGTGTAGAGACCCAGTACTTC.

The V gene is TRBV3-1 (or the pseudogene TRBV3-2), the J gene TRBJ2-2; maybe TRBD1 (5 bases). Germline lookup yields CDR1 LGHDT and CDR2 YNNKEL (reference sequence). The CDR3 is 15 amino acids. Trimming left V 1 base short and J 0 bases short, with 6 bases between. CDR3 in DNA: TGTGCCAGCAGCCAAGGGACAACGAACACCGGGGAGCTGTTTTTT. Protein: CASSQGTTNTGELFF.

The chain is built from TRBV6-6 and TRBJ1-5, with D perhaps TRBD1 (6 bases). Trimming left V 2 bases short and J 11 bases short, with 19 bases between. CDR1 MNHNY and CDR2 SVGAGI come from the germline V gene (reference sequence). The CDR3 has 15 residues. CDR3 sequence (DNA): TGTGCCAGCAGTTACCTCGGCGAGGGGGGATGGTCCCAGCATTTT. Encoded protein: CASSYLGEGGWSQHF.

The V gene is TRBV11-3, the J gene TRBJ1-1; possible D gene TRBD1, 6 bases. V shed 5 bases and J shed 0 bases, with 10 bases lying between them. There are 14 residues in the CDR3. Germline CDR1 reads SGHNT; CDR2 reads YENEEA. CDR3 DNA sequence: TGTGCCAGCAGCCTTAGGGGGATGAACACTGAAGCTTTCTTT. Translated: CASSLRGMNTEAFF.